Shown below are 9 T cell receptor beta chains from a single sample sequenced in a study of early T cells in non-severe SARS-CoV-2 infection. TCRdb used MiXCR to reprocess the 5' RACE reads, holding one entry per CDR3 protein. Seen here are 45,000 to 50,000 distinct CDR3 sequences, roughly 6.1% observed once, and the top ten hold around 7%. Specimen: whole blood, collected at baseline. Source of these receptors: an adult who was a healthcare worker with PCR-confirmed SARS-CoV-2 infection or an uninfected control (not recorded which).

V usage is TRBV7-2 and J usage is TRBJ2-3; D is possibly TRBD2 (6 bases). Germline values: CDR1 SGHTA, CDR2 FQGNSA. The CDR3 has 14 amino acids. With 7 bases removed from V and 8 bases from J, the gap between germline ends came to 19 bases. Here the CDR3 reads CASTPTTRQGTQYF. CDR3 nucleotides: TGTGCCAGCACCCCAACGACTAGGCAGGGTACGCAGTATTTT.

This clonotype was observed a handful of times. The V and J genes are TRBV7-3 and TRBJ2-1, with 13 bases lining up with TRBD2. V trimming: 0 bases; J trimming: 5 bases; junction bases outside the gene matches: 7. The V gene's germline CDR1 is SGHTA and CDR2 FQGTGA. CDR3 length: 18 amino acids. DNA for the CDR3: TGTGCCAGCAGCTTAACCCCTACTAGCGGGAGGGCCAACAATGAGCAGTTCTTC. Amino acid sequence: CASSLTPTSGRANNEQFF.

This clonotype has ten or more counts. J is TRBJ1-6 and V is TRBV29-1, with 9 bases identical to TRBD1. Losses at the gene ends were 6 bases for V and 10 bases for J; bases not matched to a gene: 4. Germline CDR1 reads SQVTM; CDR2 reads ANQGSEA. The CDR3 runs to 12 residues. The CDR3 DNA reads TGCAGCGTGGGGGGACAGGGCTCACCCCTCCACTTT. It encodes CSVGGQGSPLHF.

The chain carries TRBV21-1 and TRBJ2-7; the tabulated D call, TRBD1, remains unverified against the DNA. TRBV21-1 is a recognized pseudogene. The CDR3 is made up of 15 amino acids. CDR3 residues: CASSKVRTGYNEQYF. As DNA, the CDR3 is TGTGCCAGCAGCAAAGTAAGGACAGGGTATAACGAGCAGTACTTC.

This sequence joins TRBV5-6 and TRBJ2-7, with a tentative D call TRBD1 (5 bases). Germline V lookup: CDR1 SGHDT, CDR2 YYEEEE. This CDR3 is built from 14 residues. Trimming cost V 0 bases and J 5 bases, with 12 bases left between them. CDR3 nucleotide sequence: TGTGCCAGCAGCTTGGGCCCAGGGAAGAACGAGCAGTACTTC. Translated: CASSLGPGKNEQYF.

This clonotype rates as medium-sized. This chain links TRBV6-6 with TRBJ1-4, with 8 nucleotides matching TRBD1. The trim removed 6 bases at V and 8 bases at J, leaving 5 bases unmatched. CDR3 size: 13 residues. The germline V gene encodes CDR1 MNHNY and CDR2 SVGAGI (reference sequence). CDR3 residues: CASRDRGEEKLFF. DNA of the CDR3: TGTGCCAGCAGAGACAGGGGCGAGGAAAAACTGTTTTTT.

Many counts were recorded for this clonotype. The V gene is TRBV3-1, the J gene TRBJ2-7; D assignment may be TRBD1 or TRBD2 (5 bases each). V lost 6 bases, J lost 6 bases, and 15 bases lay in between. The germline gives CDR1 LGHDT, CDR2 YNNKEL (reference sequence). This CDR3 has 13 amino acids. The CDR3 sequence is CASSPGTTFEQYF. The CDR3 DNA follows: TGTGCCAGCAGTCCCGGGACCACCTTCGAGCAGTACTTC.

This chain connects TRBV12-3 or TRBV12-4 to TRBJ1-5, with D unclear. Trimming cost V 4 bases and J 6 bases, with 7 bases left between them. This CDR3 has 12 amino acids. CDR3 sequence (DNA): TGTGCCAGCAGTTCCAGTGTTCAGCCCCAGCATTTT. Amino acids: CASSSSVQPQHF.

This clonotype was counted many times. The chain combines TRBV29-1 with TRBJ1-2; no clear D gene. This CDR3 region has 12 residues. Between the trimmed V and J ends, which lost 4 bases and 6 bases, there was a span of 12 bases. Germline CDR1 SQVTM, CDR2 ANQGSEA. The CDR3 DNA reads TGCAGCGTTGGAGAACAGAACCATGGCTACACCTTC. Protein: CSVGEQNHGYTF.